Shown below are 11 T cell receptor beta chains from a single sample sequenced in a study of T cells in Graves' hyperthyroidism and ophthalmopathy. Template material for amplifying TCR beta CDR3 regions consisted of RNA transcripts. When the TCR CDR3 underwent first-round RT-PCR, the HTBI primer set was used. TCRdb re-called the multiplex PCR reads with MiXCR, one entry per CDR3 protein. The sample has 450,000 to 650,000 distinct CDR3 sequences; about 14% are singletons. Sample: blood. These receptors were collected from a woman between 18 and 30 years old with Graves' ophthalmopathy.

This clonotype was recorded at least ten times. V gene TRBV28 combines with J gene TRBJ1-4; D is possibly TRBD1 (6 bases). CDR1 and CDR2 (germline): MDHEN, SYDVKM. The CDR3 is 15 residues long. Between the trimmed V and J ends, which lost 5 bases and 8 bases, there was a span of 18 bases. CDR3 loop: CASSKRGQRREKLFF. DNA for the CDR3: TGTGCCAGCAGTAAAAGAGGACAGAGGAGAGAAAAACTGTTTTTT.

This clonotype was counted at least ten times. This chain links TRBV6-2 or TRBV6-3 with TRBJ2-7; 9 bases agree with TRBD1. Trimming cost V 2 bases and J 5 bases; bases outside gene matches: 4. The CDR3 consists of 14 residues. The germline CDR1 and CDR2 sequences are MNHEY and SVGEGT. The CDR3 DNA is TGTGCCAGCAGTTACCGGGACAGGGACCACGAGCAGTACTTC. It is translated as CASSYRDRDHEQYF.

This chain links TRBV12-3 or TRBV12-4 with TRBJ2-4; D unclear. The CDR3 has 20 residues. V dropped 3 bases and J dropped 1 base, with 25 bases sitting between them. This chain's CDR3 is CASSFKDPVGWNRAKNIQYF. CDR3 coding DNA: TGTGCCAGCAGTTTTAAGGACCCTGTCGGGTGGAACCGCGCCAAAAACATTCAGTACTTC.

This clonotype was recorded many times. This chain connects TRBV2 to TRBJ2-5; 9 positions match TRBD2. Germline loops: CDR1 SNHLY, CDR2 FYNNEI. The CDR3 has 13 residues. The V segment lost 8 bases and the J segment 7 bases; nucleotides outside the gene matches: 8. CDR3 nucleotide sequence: TGTGCCAGCCTGGGGCAGCGGGAGGTGACCCAGTACTTC. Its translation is CASLGQREVTQYF.

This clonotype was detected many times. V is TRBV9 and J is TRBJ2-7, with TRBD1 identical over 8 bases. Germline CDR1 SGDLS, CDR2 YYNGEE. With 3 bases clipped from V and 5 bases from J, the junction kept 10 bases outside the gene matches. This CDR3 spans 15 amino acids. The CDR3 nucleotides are TGTGCCAGCAGCGACGACGGACAGGGTAAGAACGAGCAGTACTTC. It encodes CASSDDGQGKNEQYF.

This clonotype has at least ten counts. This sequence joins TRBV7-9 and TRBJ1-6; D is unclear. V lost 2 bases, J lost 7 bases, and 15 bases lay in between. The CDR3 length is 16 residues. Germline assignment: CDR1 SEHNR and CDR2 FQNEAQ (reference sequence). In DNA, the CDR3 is TGTGCCAGCAGCTTACCCGGCCAAACGGCGAATTCACCCCTCCACTTT. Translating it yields CASSLPGQTANSPLHF.

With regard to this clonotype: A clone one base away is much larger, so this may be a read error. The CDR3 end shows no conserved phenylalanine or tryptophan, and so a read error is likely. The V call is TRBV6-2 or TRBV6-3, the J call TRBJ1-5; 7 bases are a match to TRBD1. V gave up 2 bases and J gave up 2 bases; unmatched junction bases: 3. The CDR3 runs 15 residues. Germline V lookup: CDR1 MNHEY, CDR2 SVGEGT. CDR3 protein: CASSYRGRGNQPQHS. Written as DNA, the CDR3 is TGTGCCAGCAGTTACAGGGGGCGAGGCAATCAGCCCCAGCATTCT.

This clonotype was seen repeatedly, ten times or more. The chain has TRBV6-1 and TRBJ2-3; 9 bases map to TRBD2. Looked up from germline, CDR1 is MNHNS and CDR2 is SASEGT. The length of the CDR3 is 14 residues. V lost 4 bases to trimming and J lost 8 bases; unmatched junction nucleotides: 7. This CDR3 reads CASSGRTSVATQYF. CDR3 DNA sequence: TGTGCCAGCAGTGGAAGGACTAGCGTGGCTACGCAGTATTTT.

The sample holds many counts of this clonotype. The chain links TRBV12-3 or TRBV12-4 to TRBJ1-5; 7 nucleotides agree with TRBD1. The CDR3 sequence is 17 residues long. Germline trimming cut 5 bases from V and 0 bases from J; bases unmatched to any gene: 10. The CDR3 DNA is TGTGCCAGCAGTCTCGACAGGGACCGCTTTAGCAATCAGCCCCAGCATTTT. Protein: CASSLDRDRFSNQPQHF.

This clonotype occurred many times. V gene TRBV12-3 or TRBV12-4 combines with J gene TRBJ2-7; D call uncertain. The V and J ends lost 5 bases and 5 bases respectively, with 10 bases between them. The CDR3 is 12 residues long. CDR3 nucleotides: TGTGCCAGCAGTCCCTGGTATGACGAGCAGTACTTC. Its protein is CASSPWYDEQYF.

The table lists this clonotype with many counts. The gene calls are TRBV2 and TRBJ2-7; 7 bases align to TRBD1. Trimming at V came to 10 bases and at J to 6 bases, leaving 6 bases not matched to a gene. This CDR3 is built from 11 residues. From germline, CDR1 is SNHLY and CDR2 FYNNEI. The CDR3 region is CATSRGSEQYF. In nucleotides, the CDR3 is TGTGCCACCAGCAGGGGGAGCGAGCAGTACTTC.